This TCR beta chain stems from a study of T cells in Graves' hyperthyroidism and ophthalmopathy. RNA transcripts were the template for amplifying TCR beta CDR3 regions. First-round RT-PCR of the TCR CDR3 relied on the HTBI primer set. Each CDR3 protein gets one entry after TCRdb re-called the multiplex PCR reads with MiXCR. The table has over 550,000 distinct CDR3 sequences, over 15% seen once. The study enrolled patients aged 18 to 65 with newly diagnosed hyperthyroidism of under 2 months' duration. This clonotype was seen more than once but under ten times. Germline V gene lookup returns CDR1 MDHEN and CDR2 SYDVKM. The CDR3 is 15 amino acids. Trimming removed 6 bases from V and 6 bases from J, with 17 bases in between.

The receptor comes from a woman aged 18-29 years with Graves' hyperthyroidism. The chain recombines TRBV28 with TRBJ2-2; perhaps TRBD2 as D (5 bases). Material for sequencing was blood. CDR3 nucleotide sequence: TGTGCCAGCAGCCCGGGCCCGGAGGTATCCGGGGAGCTGTTTTTT. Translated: CASSPGPEVSGELFF.